Each of the 18 T cell receptor beta chains below was sequenced from the same sample in a study of T cell clonotyping in hematopoietic cell transplantation. Repertoires were generated with immunoSEQ multiplex PCR, while TCRdb's copy carries only in-frame clones and drops some. The table records 69,000 or so clones, approximately 94% of them present only once. What was sequenced was peripheral blood mononuclear cells. These receptors all stem from a man aged 45 to 65 in good health. Some clones in this sample may be carry-over from other donors' samples.

V gene TRBV28 combines with J gene TRBJ1-1, with a tentative D call TRBD1 (5 bases). Germline V gives CDR1 MDHEN, CDR2 SYDVKM. The CDR3 totals 13 residues. V lost 7 bases and J 5 bases, leaving 14 bases between the germline ends. The CDR3 bases are TGTGCCAGCATCGGGGGAGGAGGGACTGAAGCTTTCTTT. Its protein is CASIGGGGTEAFF.

The chain joins TRBV19 to TRBJ1-2, with D possibly being TRBD1 (5 bases). Germline V gene data show CDR1 as LNHDA and CDR2 as SQIVND (reference sequence). The CDR3 totals 16 residues. V gave up 5 bases and J gave up 4 bases, with 20 bases separating them. CDR3 sequence reads: CASSAYFAGHLYGYTF. DNA for the CDR3: TGTGCCAGTAGTGCGTATTTCGCAGGGCATCTCTATGGCTACACCTTC. The complete variable domain, with remaining parts taken from reference TRBV19 and TRBJ1-2, reads DGGITQSPKYLFRKEGQNVTLSCEQNLNHDAMYWYRQDPGQGLRLIYYSQIVNDFQKGDIAEGYSVSREKKESFPLTVTSAQKNPTAFYLCASSAYFAGHLYGYTFGSGTRLTVV.

The chain recombines TRBV7-9 with TRBJ1-2, with 7 bases that match TRBD1. The germline CDR1 and CDR2 sequences are SEHNR and FQNEAQ (reference sequence). This CDR3 has 13 amino acids. The ends lost 3 bases at V and 5 bases at J; junction bases unmatched: 3. CDR3 protein: CASSFIQGYGYTF. CDR3 nucleotides: TGTGCCAGCAGCTTCATACAGGGGTATGGCTACACCTTC. Using reference TRBV7-9 and TRBJ1-2 for the parts outside the CDR3, the full variable domain is DTGVSQNPRHKITKRGQNVTFRCDPISEHNRLYWYRQTLGQGPEFLTYFQNEAQLEKSRLLSDRFSAERPKGSFSTLEIQRTEQGDSAMYLCASSFIQGYGYTFGSGTRLTVV.

The chain employs TRBV5-4 and TRBJ2-1, with TRBD2 matching 13 bases. Germline CDR1 SGHNT, CDR2 YYREEE (reference sequence). V was pared by 4 bases and J by 4 bases, with 5 bases of the junction left unmatched. CDR3 length equals 16 residues. CDR3 region: CASSPGTSGDYNEQFF. CDR3 in DNA: TGTGCCAGCAGCCCAGGGACTAGCGGGGATTACAATGAGCAGTTCTTC.

The chain's CDR3 is CASSSFSGYGYTF. DNA for the CDR3: TGTGCCAGTAGTTCCTTCTCTGGGTATGGCTACACCTTC. J is TRBJ1-2 and V is TRBV19; D unclear. The germline CDR1 and CDR2 sequences are LNHDA and SQIVND (reference sequence). Deletions cut 5 bases from V and 5 bases from J, with 12 bases between. This CDR3 contains 13 residues.

This clone was detected once. The chain combines TRBV7-2 with TRBJ2-5, with TRBD1 matching 7 bases. With 5 bases clipped from V and 1 base from J, the junction kept 4 bases outside the gene matches. CDR1 is SGHTA, CDR2 FQGNSA, per germline. The CDR3 is 14 amino acids. Here the CDR3 reads CASSVTGFQETQYF. CDR3 DNA: TGTGCCAGCAGCGTGACAGGGTTCCAAGAGACCCAGTACTTC.

The chain recombines TRBV19 with TRBJ1-5; a possible D gene is TRBD1 (6 bases). With 7 bases removed from V and 5 bases from J, the gap between germline ends came to 18 bases. The CDR3 spans 15 residues. The germline V gene has CDR1 LNHDA and CDR2 SQIVND (reference sequence). In DNA form, the CDR3 reads TGTGCCAGTAAAGGGGGGGCGCAAAGCGATCAGCCCCAGCATTTT. It translates to CASKGGAQSDQPQHF.

The chain links TRBV7-2 to TRBJ2-7; D is ambiguous. Per the germline V gene, CDR1 is SGHTA and CDR2 is FQGNSA. V was shortened by 4 bases and J by 6 bases, with 13 bases between the two germline ends. The length of the CDR3 is 13 residues. The CDR3 region is CASSSERMGEQYF. CDR3 DNA sequence: TGTGCCAGCAGCTCAGAAAGGATGGGCGAGCAGTACTTC.

The chain recombines TRBV4-3 with TRBJ2-7, with 11 bases lining up with TRBD2. The germline CDR1 and CDR2 sequences are LGHNA and YSLEER. The length of the CDR3 is 17 residues. Losses at the gene ends were 1 base for V and 5 bases for J; bases not matched to a gene: 10. CDR3 amino acids: CASSQVIGTSGSDEQYF. The DNA for the CDR3 is TGCGCCAGCAGCCAAGTTATAGGTACTAGCGGGAGCGACGAGCAGTACTTC.

The V and J genes are TRBV14 and TRBJ1-3; weak D call: TRBD1 (5 bases). Per the germline V gene, CDR1 is SGHDN and CDR2 is FVKESK. The ends were cut back, 0 bases at V and 3 bases at J, with 15 bases in the middle. This CDR3 region has 17 residues. CDR3 bases: TGTGCCAGCAGCCAAGAAAGGATAGGACACGGTGGAAACACCATATATTTT. Translation: CASSQERIGHGGNTIYF. Variable domain in full (rest from reference TRBV14 and TRBJ1-3): EAGVTQFPSHSVIEKGQTVTLRCDPISGHDNLYWYRRVMGKEIKFLLHFVKESKQDESGMPNNRFLAERTGGTYSTLKVQPAELEDSGVYFCASSQERIGHGGNTIYFGEGSWLTVV.

J is TRBJ2-7 and V is TRBV7-9; 9 bases line up with TRBD2. J gave up 2 bases and V 3 bases, and 2 bases lay outside the gene matches. The CDR3 totals 14 residues. Germline V gene sequence: CDR1 SEHNR, CDR2 FQNEAQ (reference sequence). CDR3 coding DNA: TGTGCCAGCAGCTTTAGCGGGAGCACCTACGAGCAGTACTTC. Protein: CASSFSGSTYEQYF.

This clone was observed once. The chain links TRBV10-3 to TRBJ1-2; 8 bases are a match to TRBD1. The CDR3 spans 14 residues. V was pared by 5 bases and J by 3 bases, with 5 bases of the junction left unmatched. Germline values: CDR1 ENHRY, CDR2 SYGVKD. CDR3 residues: CAISNRGSDYGYTF. The DNA for the CDR3 is TGTGCCATCAGTAACAGGGGGTCGGACTATGGCTACACCTTC.

The chain joins TRBV27 to TRBJ2-5; 12 bases line up with TRBD2. The CDR3 consists of 17 residues. CDR1 MNHEY and CDR2 SMNVEV come from the germline V gene (reference sequence). J lost 5 bases, V lost 2 bases, and 9 bases had no gene match. CDR3 loop: CASSLVLAGGFKETQYF. Written as DNA, the CDR3 is TGTGCCAGCAGTTTAGTCCTAGCGGGAGGGTTTAAGGAGACCCAGTACTTC.

The V and J genes are TRBV10-1 and TRBJ2-5; D not certain. The CDR3 spans 12 residues. V gave up 3 bases and J gave up 1 base, with 3 bases separating them. Germline CDR1 reads WNHNN; CDR2 reads SYGVQD (reference sequence). CDR3 sequence: CASSETQETQYF. In DNA form, the CDR3 reads TGCGCCAGCAGTGAAACCCAAGAGACCCAGTACTTC.

The rearrangement links TRBV11-2 to TRBJ2-3; 13 positions match TRBD2. CDR3 size: 18 residues. In germline, CDR1 is SGHAT, CDR2 FQNNGV. Trimming removed 5 bases from V and 4 bases from J; junction bases left unmatched: 12. Here the CDR3 reads CASSTGLAGSAWPDTQYF. Here the CDR3 DNA reads TGTGCCAGCAGCACGGGACTAGCGGGATCTGCCTGGCCAGATACGCAGTATTTT.

This chain links TRBV5-1 with TRBJ2-5; perhaps TRBD1 as D (6 bases). Germline lookup yields CDR1 SGHRS and CDR2 YFSETQ. The V end lost 0 bases, the J end lost 3 bases, and 9 bases lay between the germline ends. The CDR3 is made up of 14 amino acids. CDR3 protein: CASSLGGREETQYF. DNA for the CDR3: TGCGCCAGCAGCTTGGGGGGGCGCGAAGAGACCCAGTACTTC.

The gene calls are TRBV30 and TRBJ2-3, with 7 bases fitting TRBD2. The germline CDR1 and CDR2 sequences are GTSNPN and SVGIG (reference sequence). This CDR3 has 14 amino acids. Germline trimming cut 1 base from V and 4 bases from J; bases unmatched to any gene: 5. The DNA of the CDR3 is TGTGCCTGGAGTGCAGGGAGGGGCGCAGATACGCAGTATTTT. It encodes CAWSAGRGADTQYF. The whole variable domain, filled in from reference TRBV30 and TRBJ2-3, reads SQTIHQWPATLVQPVGSPLSLECTVEGTSNPNLYWYRQAAGRGLQLLFYSVGIGQISSEVPQNLSASRPQDRQFILSSKKLLLSDSGFYLCAWSAGRGADTQYFGPGTRLTVL.

The CDR3 protein is CASSLAGRGHTGELFF. Here the CDR3 DNA reads TGTGCCAGCAGCTTAGCGGGCAGGGGGCACACCGGGGAGCTGTTTTTT. The chain has TRBV7-8 and TRBJ2-2; 8 bases match TRBD1. CDR3 length: 16 amino acids. Looked up from germline, CDR1 is SGHVS and CDR2 is FQNEAQ. V lost 0 bases and J lost 3; bases outside the gene matches: 3.